This passage covers 11 T cell receptor beta chains from one sample sequenced in a study of CD8+CD57+ T cells in acquired aplastic anemia. Genomic DNA constituted the template upon which TCR beta VDJ and CDR3 profiling was performed. One entry per CDR3 protein, called by TCRdb with MiXCR from the reads. This sample has 450,000 to 600,000 distinct CDR3 sequences, with around 33% found just once. Patients included in sequencing had previously demonstrated CD8+CD57+ cell expansion by flow cytometry. Sequences were obtained from sorted CD4+, CD8+, or CD8+CD57+ T cells (not recorded which) from PBMCs. Receptors originate from a human donor with aplastic anemia.

The CDR3 DNA reads TGTGCCAGCAGCCCACAGGATAAACAAGCTAACTATGGCTACACCTTC. It specifies CASSPQDKQANYGYTF. The chain employs TRBV11-1 and TRBJ1-2; a weak D match, TRBD1 (5 bases). V was shortened by 5 bases and J by 0 bases, with 16 bases between the two germline ends. The CDR3 has 16 residues. Germline loops: CDR1 SGHAT, CDR2 FQDESV (reference sequence).

This clonotype showed up many times. V usage is TRBV14 and J usage is TRBJ1-2, with 7 positions matching TRBD1. The germline V gene has CDR1 SGHDN and CDR2 FVKESK. The ends lost 0 bases at V and 5 bases at J; junction bases unmatched: 6. This CDR3 comprises 15 residues. CDR3 residues: CASSQETTGIYGYTF. CDR3 sequence (DNA): TGTGCCAGCAGCCAAGAAACGACAGGGATTTATGGCTACACCTTC.

As to this clonotype: Relative to the germline gene, one junction end is altered; a read error may explain this. The chain couples TRBV29-1 to TRBJ1-1; D uncertain. In germline, CDR1 is SQVTM, CDR2 ANQGSEA. This CDR3 is built from 12 residues. CDR3 coding DNA: TGCAGCGTCGAAGCCCCCCCAGGACAAGCTTTCTTT. Protein sequence: CSVEAPPGQAFF.

On this clonotype: Compared with germline, one end of the junction differs, possibly owing to a read error. The V gene is TRBV9, the J gene TRBJ1-2, with 7 bases lining up with TRBD1. The CDR3 is made up of 14 amino acids. Germline V lookup: CDR1 SGDLS, CDR2 YYNGEE. CDR3 sequence reads: CASSPDDREIPSPF. In DNA form, the CDR3 reads TGTGCCAGCAGCCCGGATGACAGGGAGATACCTTCCCCCTTC.

The chain carries TRBV19 and TRBJ2-1; 7 nucleotides agree with TRBD1. This CDR3 spans 14 amino acids. J gave up 8 bases and V 5 bases, and 9 bases lay outside the gene matches. Per the germline V gene, CDR1 is LNHDA and CDR2 is SQIVND (reference sequence). CDR3 nucleotides: TGTGCCAGTAGTCCTACCAGGGGGTCTTATGAGCAGTTCTTC. Its translation is CASSPTRGSYEQFF.

This clonotype was recorded once. The CDR3 DNA is TGTGCCAGCAGCAGGGGGCGGGTGGCTAATGAAAAACTGTTTTTT. It specifies CASSRGRVANEKLFF. V and J are TRBV12-3 or TRBV12-4 and TRBJ1-4, with TRBD1 matching over 8 bases. This CDR3 is built from 15 residues. With V trimmed by 6 bases and J by 3 bases, 6 bases remained unmatched.

The rearrangement uses TRBV5-1 and TRBJ1-3, with a weak D call TRBD1 (5 bases). This CDR3 spans 15 amino acids. V was shortened by 4 bases and J by 1 base, with 12 bases between the two germline ends. Germline assignment: CDR1 SGHRS and CDR2 YFSETQ. The CDR3 DNA reads as TGCGCCAGCAGCGCCGGGACGACGTCTGGAAACACCATATATTTT. It is translated as CASSAGTTSGNTIYF.

The V and J genes are TRBV6-1 and TRBJ2-1, with 7 bases fitting TRBD1. Germline trimming cut 7 bases from V and 4 bases from J; bases unmatched to any gene: 7. This CDR3 has 14 amino acids. Germline V CDR1 and CDR2: MNHNS, SASEGT. The CDR3 loop is CASTFDREYNEQFF. DNA of the CDR3: TGTGCCAGCACCTTCGACAGGGAGTACAATGAGCAGTTCTTC.

This chain connects TRBV4-3 to TRBJ1-1; D unclear. The CDR3 totals 16 residues. Trimming took off 0 bases at V and 8 bases at J, with 19 bases between the two ends. The germline gives CDR1 LGHNA, CDR2 YSLEER. In DNA form, the CDR3 reads TGCGCCAGCAGCCAAGAAGAAGGGATTGCGGGCGGGGAAGCTTTCTTT. Protein: CASSQEEGIAGGEAFF.

This clonotype was counted only a few times. V gene TRBV28 combines with J gene TRBJ1-2; no clear D gene. This CDR3 is built from 12 residues. Between the trimmed V and J ends, which lost 5 bases and 8 bases, there was a span of 12 bases. CDR1 and CDR2 from the germline V gene are MDHEN and SYDVKM. The CDR3 region is CASSGNPLGYTF. The CDR3 DNA reads as TGTGCCAGCAGTGGCAACCCTCTGGGCTACACCTTC.

The rearrangement uses TRBV29-1 and TRBJ2-7; 7 bases line up with TRBD1. The V gene's germline CDR1 is SQVTM and CDR2 ANQGSEA. The junction had 5 bases not matched to a gene; V was cut back by 7 bases and J by 2 bases. The CDR3 consists of 12 residues. CDR3 loop: CSAGTVTYEQYF. The CDR3 DNA follows: TGCAGCGCCGGGACAGTAACCTACGAGCAGTACTTC.